The T cell receptor beta chain described here comes from a study of blood T cells in healthy people across ages (dated by TCRdb to between 2014 and 2017). As for the study more broadly: In model experiments, template switching captured about one uniquely barcoded TCR beta cDNA molecule for every two T cells. Age-related changes in TCR beta repertoire diversity were measured in the study by deep sequencing normalized with unique cDNA molecular identifiers. Donors were grouped into four age groups: young (average approximately 15 years), middle-aged (around 39), aged (roughly 62) and long-lived (82). To avoid experimental bias, donors of different ages were randomly spread across the sequencing lanes. The study analyzed two additional independent replicas of 1 million unique cDNA reads from the same blood draw for two donors, one aged 18 to 30 and one aged 80 or older. General conclusions and limits of the study: Observed TCR beta diversity per million T cells fell roughly linearly with age, and a significant reduction was already apparent by age around 36. Compared with the aged group, the long-lived group had more naive CD4+ T cells, fewer expanded clones and increased TCR diversity, a pattern suggesting age selection. The percentage of naive T cells measured by flow cytometry correlated strongly with observed TCR beta diversity. Because the CMV infection status of the donors was unknown, age-related changes in expanded clonotypes may potentially have been confounded. Estimates of total diversity from one million sequenced T cells were regarded as lower bounds and underestimates. Bulk unsorted PBMC profiling prevented conclusive comparison of naive and antigen-experienced compartments.

The roughly 37 donors, aged roughly 6 to 100 years, were systemically healthy Caucasian individuals from Russia. Ten milliliters of peripheral blood were drawn from each donor into EDTA-treated Vacutainer tubes. Ficoll-Paque density-gradient centrifugation was used to isolate PBMCs, with at least 6.5 million per sample. Trizol reagent was used to extract total RNA from the PBMCs, yielding at least 6 micrograms per sample. For every donor, an aliquot of PBMCs went through flow cytometry to measure the percentages of naive CD45RAhigh/CD27high T cells. For CDR1 and CDR2, the germline V gene lists MDHEN and SYDVKM. CDR3 length: 14 amino acids, cysteine to phenylalanine. The CDR3 DNA has 42 bases and is translated from base 1. Libraries were made using 5' RACE. The sequencer listed for this sample is Illumina HiSeq 2500. A second PCR of about 7 to 12 cycles was performed with a sample-barcoded 5' primer and a J-beta primer mix. Each TCR beta cDNA molecule received a unique molecular identifier from a template-switch 5' adaptor carrying 12 random nucleotides. Each sample yielded at least 3 million CDR3-containing paired-end reads. The Mint cDNA synthesis kit, primed by a TRBC-specific oligonucleotide, was used to synthesize first-strand cDNA from all RNA. Following uracil-DNA glycosylase treatment, a first 18-cycle PCR with universal primers M1SS and BC2_uni_R was performed on all cDNA. Under the source paper's analysis protocol: Each sample was normalized by randomly selecting 1 million high-quality reads, each carrying a distinct molecular identifier. Reads with shared molecular identifiers were discarded instead of being binned into consensus sequences. MiTCR, with a Q25 quality threshold and the strictest error-elimination algorithm, was used for CDR3 identification, clonotype clustering and error correction. A nonparametric unseen species model with Euler transformation was used to estimate a lower bound on total TCR beta diversity. TCRdb cleaned the public reads at Q25 with fastp, built clones with MiXCR and kept in-frame beta chains. Each entry merges the rows of one CDR3 protein and shows their most common DNA and genes. The V and J calls and clone size are TCRdb's, not the authors'. Counted in this sample were under 800,000 distinct CDR3 sequences; approximately 39% of them appeared once. About 20% of the sample lies in the top ten.

The count of this clonotype is one. Which antigen it targets is not known. Its ends do not fully match the called genes, so a read error is possible. The chain uses TRBV28 and TRBJ2-6, with no reliable assignment of the D segment. This sequence was found in a woman aged 55 to 70 in good health. The source material was blood. The bases are TGTGGCAGCAGTCGAATTACGGGCCTAGACGTCCTGACTTTC. Its translation is CGSSRITGLDVLTF.